This TCR beta chain was profiled in a study of OX40 agonist ivuxolimab in advanced cancers. Notes on the study in general: Not determined was the antigen specificity of the expanded peripheral T cells. Compared with CD4+, CD8+ T cells on average had more expanded clones. In the 0.1-3.0 mg/kg groups, partial responders showed among the lowest expansion.

This CDR3 spans 16 amino acids. Germline loops: CDR1 SGDLS, CDR2 YYNGEE. V lost 3 bases to trimming and J lost 1 base; unmatched junction nucleotides: 7. Libraries were prepared by immunoSEQ multiplex PCR; TCRdb keeps only in-frame clonotypes and omits some of them. The repertoire consists of 75,000 to 100,000 clones, with around 86% occurring once and the leading ten covering roughly 0.33%. On this clone itself: Its antigen is undetermined.

Patients were ineligible given autoimmune disease history or systemic immunosuppression. This specimen was CD4+ or CD8+ T cells sorted from blood, taken in a trial of the OX40 agonist ivuxolimab. V usage is TRBV9 and J usage is TRBJ2-4, with 7 bases identical to TRBD2. The receptor was isolated from an adult with an advanced solid tumor such as melanoma, head and neck, liver or kidney cancer. The CDR3 DNA is TGTGCCAGCAGCGCCCCGCTGGGGGGGGCCAAAAACATTCAGTACTTC. Translation gives CASSAPLGGAKNIQYF.